A single sample gave rise to the 3 T cell receptor beta chains below, sequenced in a study of early T cells in non-severe SARS-CoV-2 infection. TCRdb called the 5' RACE reads again in MiXCR, with one record for every CDR3 protein. The data contain more than 60,000 distinct CDR3 sequences, about an eighth of them singletons. Material: whole blood, obtained at baseline. These receptor sequences come from an adult who was a healthcare worker with PCR-confirmed SARS-CoV-2 infection or an uninfected control (not recorded which).

The chain recombines TRBV12-3 or TRBV12-4 with TRBJ1-1; D is ambiguous. The CDR3 consists of 14 residues. Trimming cost V 3 bases and J 0 bases, with 8 bases left between them. This CDR3 is CASSFRQLNTEAFF. CDR3 coding DNA: TGTGCCAGCAGTTTCAGGCAGCTGAACACTGAAGCTTTCTTT.

The rearrangement links TRBV28 to TRBJ2-3, with 12 bases identical to TRBD2. Germline-derived CDR1 and CDR2 are MDHEN and SYDVKM. There are 17 residues in the CDR3. Germline trimming cut 3 bases from V and 1 base from J; bases unmatched to any gene: 5. CDR3 protein: CASSLLAGGYGTDTQYF. CDR3 bases: TGTGCCAGCAGTTTGCTAGCGGGGGGGTACGGCACAGATACGCAGTATTTT.

This clonotype was counted a few times. The V call is TRBV7-2, the J call TRBJ1-1, with D possibly being TRBD1 (5 bases). V was clipped by 5 bases and J by 9 bases, with 19 bases between them. The CDR3 contains 14 residues. The germline V gene has CDR1 SGHTA and CDR2 FQGNSA. The CDR3 DNA reads as TGTGCCAGCAGCGGGAACCGGGACCCGCGAAAAGCTTTCTTT. Its translation is CASSGNRDPRKAFF.